This passage covers 20 T cell receptor beta chains from one sample sequenced in a study of T cell repertoires in cytomegalovirus infection. TCRdb redid the calling of the reads with MiXCR, one entry per CDR3 protein. The table has 900,000 to 950,000 distinct CDR3 sequences, roughly a third seen once. What these receptors recognize is not known. The sequencing here drew on cultured CD8+ T cells from PBMCs, taken from culture after CMV antigen stimulation. The receptors derive from a human donor in good health (CMV status not recorded). Some clones in this sample may be carry-over from other donors' samples.

Only a few counts were recorded for this clonotype. CDR3 sequence: CASSLAPSADSPLHF. The CDR3 bases are TGTGCCAGCAGCTTAGCCCCTAGCGCAGATTCACCCCTCCACTTT. This sequence joins TRBV7-9 and TRBJ1-6, with unresolved D. Germline CDR1 is SEHNR and CDR2 is FQNEAQ (reference sequence). Trimming stripped 0 bases from V and 8 bases from J, with 11 bases between. The CDR3 is 15 amino acids.

V usage is TRBV7-9 and J usage is TRBJ2-7; D gene ambiguous. This CDR3 has 13 amino acids. Germline loops: CDR1 SEHNR, CDR2 FQNEAQ (reference sequence). V was cut by 5 bases and J by 6 bases, with 14 bases left in between. The CDR3: CASSPWPFIEQYF. The CDR3 coding sequence is TGTGCCAGCAGCCCCTGGCCCTTTATCGAGCAGTACTTC.

This clonotype was counted a few times. This chain links TRBV5-1 with TRBJ2-5; weak D call: TRBD2 (6 bases). With 5 bases removed from V and 2 bases from J, the gap between germline ends came to 16 bases. The CDR3 runs 15 residues. Germline V gene lookup returns CDR1 SGHRS and CDR2 YFSETQ. CDR3 DNA sequence: TGCGCCAGCAGAGTCGACATGGGGGGACAAGAGACCCAGTACTTC. Its translation: CASRVDMGGQETQYF.

The chain is built from TRBV9 and TRBJ1-4, with D hard to call. V shed 3 bases and J shed 3 bases, with 3 bases lying between them. The CDR3 extends over 12 amino acids. CDR1 and CDR2 from the germline V gene are SGDLS and YYNGEE. The CDR3 nucleotides are TGTGCCAGCAGCGCCCCTAATGAAAAACTGTTTTTT. Protein: CASSAPNEKLFF.

This chain joins TRBV2 and TRBJ1-2; D unresolved. Germline CDR1 is SNHLY and CDR2 is FYNNEI. The CDR3 is 14 residues long. V gave up 4 bases and J gave up 4 bases, with 13 bases separating them. The CDR3 is CASSVDDNPYGYTF. The CDR3 DNA sequence: TGTGCCAGCAGTGTGGATGATAATCCCTATGGCTACACCTTC.

This chain connects TRBV7-9 to TRBJ2-5; D gene ambiguous. Trimming removed 5 bases from V and 2 bases from J, with 12 bases in between. Germline V gives CDR1 SEHNR, CDR2 FQNEAQ (reference sequence). The CDR3 contains 14 residues. CDR3 coding DNA: TGTGCCAGCAGCCACCCCCCCAGACAAGAGACCCAGTACTTC. Its translation is CASSHPPRQETQYF.

The V call is TRBV4-1, the J call TRBJ2-3, with 10 positions matching TRBD2. CDR3 length: 15 residues. The V gene end was trimmed by 1 base and the J gene end by 5 bases; junction bases not matched to a gene: 3. Germline CDR1 MGHRA, CDR2 YSYEKL. The CDR3 reads CASSQGAGGRDTQYF. CDR3 bases: TGCGCCAGCAGCCAAGGAGCGGGGGGGCGAGATACGCAGTATTTT.

The CDR3 DNA sequence: TGTGCCAGCAGCCCCGTGGGGGGGCGGAAAACTGAAGCTTTCTTT. Translating gives CASSPVGGRKTEAFF. The genes are TRBV6-2 or TRBV6-3 and TRBJ1-1, with D maybe TRBD1 (6 bases). CDR1 is MNHEY, CDR2 SVGEGT, per germline. CDR3 length: 15 amino acids. The germline V and J ends were trimmed by 6 bases and 5 bases, with 19 bases remaining between them.

This clonotype came up a few times. The chain's CDR3 is CSARPNSNQPQHF. The CDR3 DNA reads TGCAGTGCTAGACCCAATAGCAATCAGCCCCAGCATTTT. The chain links TRBV20-1 to TRBJ1-5; D is uncertain. Germline assignment: CDR1 DFQATT and CDR2 SNEGSKA (reference sequence). V dropped 2 bases and J dropped 0 bases, with 5 bases sitting between them. CDR3 length: 13 amino acids.

V is TRBV28 and J is TRBJ2-3; D possibly corresponds to TRBD2 (5 bases). Trimming removed 4 bases from V and 3 bases from J, with 17 bases in between. This CDR3 region has 16 residues. Germline V gene data show CDR1 as MDHEN and CDR2 as SYDVKM. The CDR3: CASSSPDYPFTDTQYF. The CDR3, as DNA: TGTGCCAGCAGTTCACCCGACTACCCCTTTACAGATACGCAGTATTTT.

This rearrangement joins TRBV9 to TRBJ1-1, with D tentatively TRBD1 (5 bases). Germline V gives CDR1 SGDLS, CDR2 YYNGEE. CDR3 length equals 12 residues. Trimming left V 5 bases short and J 7 bases short, with 12 bases between. The CDR3 is CASSRGPNEAFF. The CDR3 nucleotides are TGTGCCAGCAGTCGGGGACCGAATGAAGCTTTCTTT.

The chain employs TRBV2 and TRBJ2-7; possibly TRBD2 for D (7 bases). The CDR3 is 12 amino acids. V was trimmed by 6 bases and J by 6 bases, leaving 12 bases between them. The germline V gene has CDR1 SNHLY and CDR2 FYNNEI. The CDR3 DNA sequence: TGTGCCAGCAGGGGGGGGCACTCCGAGCAGTACTTC. It translates to CASRGGHSEQYF.

J is TRBJ1-2 and V is TRBV6-5; D call uncertain. V was clipped by 0 bases and J by 2 bases, with 13 bases between them. This CDR3 contains 16 residues. Germline-derived CDR1 and CDR2 are MNHEY and SVGAGI. CDR3 sequence: CASSYSVWNRNYGYTF. CDR3 bases: TGTGCCAGCAGTTACTCGGTCTGGAACAGAAACTATGGCTACACCTTC.

This clonotype appeared a few times. The gene calls are TRBV27 and TRBJ2-1; 10 bases line up with TRBD1. CDR1 MNHEY and CDR2 SMNVEV come from the germline V gene (reference sequence). The CDR3 extends over 15 amino acids. The J segment lost 6 bases and the V segment lost 6 bases, leaving 8 bases of the junction unmatched. The CDR3 sequence is CASRPGTGESNEQFF. The DNA for the CDR3 is TGTGCCAGCAGACCCGGGACAGGGGAAAGCAATGAGCAGTTCTTC.

This clonotype is a singleton in its sample. The rearrangement joins TRBV12-3 or TRBV12-4 to TRBJ2-4, with 8 nucleotides matching TRBD2. Unmatched junction bases numbered 3, after V lost 3 bases and J lost 5 bases. The CDR3 sequence is 14 residues long. The CDR3 nucleotides are TGTGCCAGCAGTTTCGGGGGGGACGAAAACATTCAGTACTTC. Protein: CASSFGGDENIQYF.

The sample holds a few counts of this clonotype. This chain links TRBV27 with TRBJ2-3; 7 positions agree with TRBD2. Looked up from germline, CDR1 is MNHEY and CDR2 is SMNVEV (reference sequence). There are 17 residues in the CDR3. V lost 0 bases and J lost 5; bases outside the gene matches: 11. The CDR3, as DNA: TGTGCCAGCAGTTTATCGGGAGGGTTAGGGTCCGGAGATACGCAGTATTTT. Protein: CASSLSGGLGSGDTQYF.

J is TRBJ2-4 and V is TRBV28; D call uncertain. Trimming removed 3 bases from V and 2 bases from J, with 14 bases in between. The CDR3 is 16 residues long. CDR1 is MDHEN, CDR2 SYDVKM, per germline. The CDR3 protein is CASSFSVAYTKNIQYF. The DNA of the CDR3 is TGTGCCAGCAGTTTCTCCGTGGCGTACACCAAAAACATTCAGTACTTC.

The rearrangement joins TRBV6-5 to TRBJ2-1, with unresolved D. The CDR3 contains 15 residues. Germline V gives CDR1 MNHEY, CDR2 SVGAGI. V lost 0 bases to trimming and J lost 8 bases, with 14 bases between them. The CDR3 DNA is TGTGCCAGCAGTTACTCTCCGGCTGGGTTGGATGAGCAGTTCTTC. Its protein product is CASSYSPAGLDEQFF.

In this sample, this clonotype turned up a few times. The rearrangement joins TRBV28 to TRBJ1-6; D may be TRBD1 (5 bases). Between the trimmed V and J ends, which lost 6 bases and 7 bases, there was a span of 19 bases. This CDR3 region has 16 residues. Germline V lookup: CDR1 MDHEN, CDR2 SYDVKM. The CDR3 DNA sequence: TGTGCCAGCAGACCGACGGGGGAGGGTTTAAATTCACCCCTCCACTTT. Its protein product is CASRPTGEGLNSPLHF.

The chain combines TRBV5-1 with TRBJ1-1; possibly TRBD1 for D (6 bases). This CDR3 comprises 14 residues. V was pared by 4 bases and J by 0 bases, with 10 bases between. CDR1 is SGHRS and CDR2 is YFSETQ in the germline V gene. The CDR3 DNA follows: TGCGCCAGCAGCGGGGGGCGAATGAACACTGAAGCTTTCTTT. It encodes CASSGGRMNTEAFF.